The sample holds a few counts of the clone carrying this TCR beta chain. Its antigen is not identified. Other DNA sequences in this specimen translate into the identical CDR3. Study processing details: A classifier for distant metastasis in papillary thyroid cancer was constructed using CDR3 differences observed across clinicopathological groups. Using MiXCR, TCRdb re-called clones from the PCR reads. The V and J calls follow TCRdb's processing rather than the paper's. The sample holds almost 35,000 clones, roughly 15% seen once. The data stem from a study of metastatic and nonmetastatic thyroid tumors. Overall study context: The authors compared repertoires across blood and tumor or nodule tissue from malignant and benign thyroid patients. Study-level findings and limits: When malignant thyroid tumors were compared with benign nodules, TCR beta diversity was reportedly significantly higher in the malignant tumors. This held in both blood and tumor samples.

None of the patients had undergone any treatment ahead of thyroid surgery. In germline, CDR1 is MGHRA, CDR2 YSYEKL. The V and J ends lost 4 bases and 1 base respectively, with 13 bases between them. This CDR3 region has 15 residues. This chain joins TRBV4-1 and TRBJ1-1; D may be TRBD1 (6 bases). This receptor was obtained from a female donor with papillary thyroid cancer or a benign thyroid nodule (not recorded which). Some clones in this sample may be carry-over from other donors' samples. Sequenced sample: blood. CDR3 amino acids: CASSLRGGGNTEAFF. The CDR3 DNA reads as TGCGCCAGCAGCCTACGCGGGGGCGGGAACACTGAAGCTTTCTTT.